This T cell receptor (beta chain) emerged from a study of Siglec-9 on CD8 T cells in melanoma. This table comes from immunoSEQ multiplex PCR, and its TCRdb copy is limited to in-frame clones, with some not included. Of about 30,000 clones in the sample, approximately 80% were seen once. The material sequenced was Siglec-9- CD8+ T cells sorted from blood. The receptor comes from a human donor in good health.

The CDR3: CASSWGPYNEQFF. CDR3 in DNA: TGTGCCAGCAGTTGGGGTCCTTACAATGAGCAGTTCTTC. This chain links TRBV28 with TRBJ2-1; D ambiguous. CDR3 length equals 13 residues. Between the trimmed V and J ends, which lost 4 bases and 4 bases, there was a span of 8 bases. CDR1 is MDHEN, CDR2 SYDVKM, per germline.